This T cell receptor beta chain comes out of a study of blood T cell repertoires in COVID-19 (TCRdb year 2020). As for the study more broadly: Collaborator samples came from the United States, Italy and Spain and covered acute and convalescent phases of COVID-19. The prospective study material was composed of cDNA or gDNA derived from T cells, B-cell-depleted T cells, or PBMCs. The dataset comprised deeply sampled blood TCRbeta repertoires from subjects exposed to, actively infected with, or recovered from COVID-19. The repertoires were made available in a free public database intended to serve as a resource for research on the immune response to SARS-CoV-2. Samples were obtained from the ongoing ImmuneRACE study (first 160 participants) and from 1,254 subjects provided by 6 global collaborators. Sample metadata almost always included a de-identified subject ID, COVID-19 status, age in years and sex. Where available, HLA class I and class II types were taken from metadata supplied by the sample provider and were not determined by assay-based typing. Overall study results and their limits: The quantity of clinical and demographic metadata differed by source and by participant and was supplied without curation.

Note on this clone: It lacks a known antigen. No quality values exist for individual bases; no much larger clone is one base distant.

One collaborating source in Seattle enrolled patients during active infection and followed them longitudinally through the course of disease. Each collaborating institution followed its own protocols to collect whole blood in K2EDTA tubes. For TCRbeta analysis, collaborators shipped samples in one of three forms: frozen whole blood, isolated PBMCs, or DNA extracted from either of those sample types. Taken from the germline V gene, the CDR1 and CDR2 loops are SGHDT and YYEEEE. Relative to germline, V is 1 base shorter and J is 3 bases shorter, with 11 bases between their ends. The CDR3 runs 14 amino acids, cysteine and phenylalanine included. This entry keeps only the CDR3 DNA: 42 bases, framed from base 1. TCRbeta CDR3 regions were amplified from genomic DNA by means of the immunoSEQ Assay, a bias-controlled multiplex PCR. On the authors' methods: The number of nucleated cells in each sample was estimated by amplification of reference gene primers within the assay. To quantify the absolute abundance of each unique TCRbeta CDR3 rearrangement, sequence reads were collapsed and filtered. For each sample, productive Simpson clonality was calculated as the square root of Simpson's diversity index over productive rearrangements. TCRdb limited this immuneACCESS table to in-frame rearrangements with V and J called. A share of clones is missing; checked studies link under half to unresolved V genes, and the rest is unexplained. That table is the source of V, J and clone size, and D and trimming were worked out from the DNA. Present in this sample are over 200,000 clones, about 90% of which were seen just once. Jointly, the top ten make up around 0.84% of the sample.

The sequencing sample was made of peripheral blood. The TCR comes from a man in his fifties or sixties with COVID-19, enrolled during active disease. The chain is made from TRBV5-6 and TRBJ2-7; the D gene lacks a confident call. The CDR3 region: CASSLKEIHYEQYF. Here is the DNA: TGTGCCAGCAGCTTGAAGGAGATTCACTACGAGCAGTACTTC.